This paragraph covers one T cell receptor beta chain sequence. The sample comes from a study of cytomegalovirus exposure and HLA in healthy donors. The PCR was carried out with 60 Vbeta primers and 13 Jbeta primers. TCRdb keeps only in-frame clones here, not all; method: immunoSEQ multiplex PCR. The profile shows tens of thousands of clones, about three fifths of them singletons. V was clipped by 3 bases and J by 3 bases, with 18 bases between them. The CDR3 totals 16 residues. Germline V CDR1 and CDR2: MNHEY, SMNVEV (reference sequence). Material: PBMCs. This receptor was obtained from a man younger than 40 in good health and CMV-seronegative. The chain combines TRBV27 with TRBJ2-7; maybe TRBD1 (7 bases). CDR3 in DNA: TGTGCCAGCAGTTTTTGGCCGCCAGGGGGGTACTACGAGCAGTACTTC. Encoded protein: CASSFWPPGGYYEQYF.